These 5 T cell receptor beta chains were all obtained from the same sample, sequenced in a study of T cells in Graves' hyperthyroidism and ophthalmopathy. The TCR beta CDR3 regions underwent amplification using RNA transcripts as the source. The HTBI primer set drove a first-round RT-PCR of the TCR CDR3. Each CDR3 protein is one row after TCRdb ran MiXCR on the multiplex PCR reads. The sample gives roughly 660,000 distinct CDR3 sequences, 15% to 20% of which show up once; about a sixth is in the top ten. What was sequenced was blood. The origin of the receptors is a man aged 45 to 65 with Graves' hyperthyroidism.

This clonotype was observed once. The DNA for the CDR3 is TGTGCCAGTAGTATCACGAGCGGGAGCTCCTACGAGCAGTACTTC. Translated: CASSITSGSSYEQYF. This chain links TRBV19 with TRBJ2-7; 8 nucleotides align to TRBD2. Germline values: CDR1 LNHDA, CDR2 SQIVND (reference sequence). Trimming took 3 bases from V and 0 from J; bases not matched to a gene: 4. CDR3 length: 15 residues. Full variable domain (remainder filled in from reference TRBV19 and TRBJ2-7): DGGITQSPKYLFRKEGQNVTLSCEQNLNHDAMYWYRQDPGQGLRLIYYSQIVNDFQKGDIAEGYSVSREKKESFPLTVTSAQKNPTAFYLCASSITSGSSYEQYFGPGTRLTVT.

CDR3 nucleotides: TGTGCCAGCAGTCCCGCGGGGGCAACTAATGAAAAACTGTTTTTT. Residues: CASSPAGATNEKLFF. J is TRBJ1-4 and V is TRBV28; D perhaps matches TRBD1 (5 bases). Looked up from germline, CDR1 is MDHEN and CDR2 is SYDVKM. The CDR3 is made up of 15 amino acids. The ends were cut back, 5 bases at V and 0 bases at J, with 10 bases in the middle.

This clonotype was counted ten times or more. In DNA, the CDR3 is TGTGCCAGCAGCTTAATTGCGGGAGGGCCCAATGAGCAGTTCTTC. Encoded protein: CASSLIAGGPNEQFF. J is TRBJ2-1 and V is TRBV7-3; the match to TRBD2 covers 9 bases. V dropped 1 base and J dropped 6; count of bases not matched to a gene: 4. Germline-derived CDR1 and CDR2 are SGHTA and FQGTGA. The CDR3 totals 15 residues.

Concerning this clonotype itself: A much larger clone sits a single nucleotide away, making a read error possible. The rearrangement links TRBV5-1 to TRBJ1-4; D possibly corresponds to TRBD1 (5 bases). The CDR3 spans 15 residues. Germline V gives CDR1 SGHRS, CDR2 YFSETQ. Trimming took 8 bases from V and 5 from J, leaving 19 bases between them. In nucleotides, the CDR3 is TGCGCCAGGAGTTGGGAAGGGGTGGTGAATGAAAAACTGTTTTTT. Its translation: CARSWEGVVNEKLFF.

This clonotype was counted many times. CDR3: CASSLVGGETGGRSSYNEQFF. Written as DNA, the CDR3 is TGTGCCAGCAGCTTAGTAGGGGGGGAGACAGGGGGCCGGAGCTCCTACAATGAGCAGTTCTTC. The J gene is TRBJ2-1, the V gene TRBV11-2; 10 nucleotides align to TRBD1. The V gene end was trimmed by 1 base and the J gene end by 0 bases; junction bases not matched to a gene: 15. This CDR3 is built from 21 residues. CDR1 is SGHAT and CDR2 is FQNNGV in the germline V gene.